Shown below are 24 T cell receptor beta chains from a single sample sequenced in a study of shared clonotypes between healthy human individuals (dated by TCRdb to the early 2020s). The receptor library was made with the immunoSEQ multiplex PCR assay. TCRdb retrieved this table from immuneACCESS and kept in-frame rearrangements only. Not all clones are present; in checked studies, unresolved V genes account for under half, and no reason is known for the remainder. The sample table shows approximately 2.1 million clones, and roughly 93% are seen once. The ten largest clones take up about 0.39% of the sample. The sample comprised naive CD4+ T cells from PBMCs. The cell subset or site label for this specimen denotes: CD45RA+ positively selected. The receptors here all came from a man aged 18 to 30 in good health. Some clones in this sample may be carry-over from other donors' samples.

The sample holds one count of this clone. CDR3 region: CASSGTGYVPDTQYF. CDR3 DNA sequence: TGCGCCAGCAGCGGGACAGGGTACGTCCCAGATACGCAGTATTTT. The gene calls are TRBV5-1 and TRBJ2-3, with 9 bases fitting TRBD1. Germline V gene sequence: CDR1 SGHRS, CDR2 YFSETQ. J was trimmed by 4 bases and V by 4 bases; bases with no gene match: 7. This CDR3 region has 15 residues.

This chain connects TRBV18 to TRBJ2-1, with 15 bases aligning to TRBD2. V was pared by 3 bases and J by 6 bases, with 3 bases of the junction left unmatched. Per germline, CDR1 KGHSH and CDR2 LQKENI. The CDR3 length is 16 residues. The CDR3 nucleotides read TGTGCCAGCTCACCTGGGACTAGCGGGAGGATCAATGAGCAGTTCTTC. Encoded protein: CASSPGTSGRINEQFF.

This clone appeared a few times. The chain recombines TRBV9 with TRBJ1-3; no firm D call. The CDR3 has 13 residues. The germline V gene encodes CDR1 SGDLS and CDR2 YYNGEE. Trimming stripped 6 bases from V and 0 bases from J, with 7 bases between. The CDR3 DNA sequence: TGTGCCAGCACCTTAGACTCTGGAAACACCATATATTTT. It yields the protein CASTLDSGNTIYF. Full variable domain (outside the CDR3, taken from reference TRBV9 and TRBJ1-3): DSGVTQTPKHLITATGQRVTLRCSPRSGDLSVYWYQQSLDQGLQFLIQYYNGEERAKGNILERFSAQQFPDLHSELNLSSLELGDSALYFCASTLDSGNTIYFGEGSWLTVV.

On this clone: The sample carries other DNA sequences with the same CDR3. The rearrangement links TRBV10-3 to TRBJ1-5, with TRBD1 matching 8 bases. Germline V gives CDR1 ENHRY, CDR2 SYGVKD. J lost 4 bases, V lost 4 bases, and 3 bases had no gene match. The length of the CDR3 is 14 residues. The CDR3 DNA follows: TGTGCCATCAGTGCTGGGACAGGTAATCAGCCCCAGCATTTT. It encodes CAISAGTGNQPQHF.

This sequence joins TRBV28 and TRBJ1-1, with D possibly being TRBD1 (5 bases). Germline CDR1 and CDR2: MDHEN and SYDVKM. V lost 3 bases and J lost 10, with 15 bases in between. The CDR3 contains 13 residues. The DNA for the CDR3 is TGTGCCAGCAGTTTTGGTGCCCCAGGGAGAGCTTTCTTT. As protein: CASSFGAPGRAFF. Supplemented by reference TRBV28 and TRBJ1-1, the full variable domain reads DVKVTQSSRYLVKRTGEKVFLECVQDMDHENMFWYRQDPGLGLRLIYFSYDVKMKEKGDIPEGYSVSREKKERFSLILESASTNQTSMYLCASSFGAPGRAFFGQGTRLTVV.

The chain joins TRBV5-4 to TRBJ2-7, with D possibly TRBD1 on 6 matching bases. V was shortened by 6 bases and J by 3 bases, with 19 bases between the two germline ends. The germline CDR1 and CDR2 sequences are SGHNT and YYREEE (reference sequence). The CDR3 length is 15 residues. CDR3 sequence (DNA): TGTGCCAGCATCCCTACCCCCGACAGGAGCTACGAGCAGTACTTC. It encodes CASIPTPDRSYEQYF.

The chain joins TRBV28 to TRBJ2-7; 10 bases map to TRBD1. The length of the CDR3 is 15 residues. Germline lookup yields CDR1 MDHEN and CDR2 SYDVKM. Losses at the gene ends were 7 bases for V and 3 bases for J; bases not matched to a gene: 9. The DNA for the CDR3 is TGTGCCAGCAAAAAGGGAGGGGACAGGGGCTACGAGCAGTACTTC. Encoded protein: CASKKGGDRGYEQYF.

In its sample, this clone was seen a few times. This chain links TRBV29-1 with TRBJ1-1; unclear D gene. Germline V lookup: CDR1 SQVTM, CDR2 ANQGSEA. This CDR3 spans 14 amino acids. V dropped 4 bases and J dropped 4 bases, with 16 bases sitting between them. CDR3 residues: CSVAPATWGTEAFF. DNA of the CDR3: TGCAGCGTTGCTCCCGCTACCTGGGGCACTGAAGCTTTCTTT.

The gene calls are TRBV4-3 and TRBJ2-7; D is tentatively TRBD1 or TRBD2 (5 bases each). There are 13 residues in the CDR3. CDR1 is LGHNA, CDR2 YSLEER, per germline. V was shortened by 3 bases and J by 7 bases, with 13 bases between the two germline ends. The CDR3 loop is CASSQLLEGEQYF. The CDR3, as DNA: TGCGCCAGCAGCCAGTTACTAGAGGGGGAGCAGTACTTC.

This chain's CDR3 is CASERNYEQYF. The CDR3 DNA follows: TGTGCCAGCGAAAGAAACTACGAGCAGTACTTC. The genes are TRBV28 and TRBJ2-7; D uncertain. Germline values: CDR1 MDHEN, CDR2 SYDVKM. The V end was cut by 8 bases, the J end by 3 bases, with 8 bases between. The CDR3 consists of 11 residues.

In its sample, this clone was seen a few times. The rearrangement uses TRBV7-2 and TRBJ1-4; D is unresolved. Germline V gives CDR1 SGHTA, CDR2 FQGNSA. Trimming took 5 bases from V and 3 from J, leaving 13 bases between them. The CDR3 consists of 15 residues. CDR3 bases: TGTGCCAGCAGCCCAGAGGCGCCCTCTAATGAAAAACTGTTTTTT. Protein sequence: CASSPEAPSNEKLFF.

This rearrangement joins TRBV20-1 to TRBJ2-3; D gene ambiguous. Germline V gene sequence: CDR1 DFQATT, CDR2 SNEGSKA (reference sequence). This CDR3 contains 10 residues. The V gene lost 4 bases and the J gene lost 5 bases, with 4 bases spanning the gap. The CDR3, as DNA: TGCAGTGCTAATATAGATACGCAGTATTTT. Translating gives CSANIDTQYF.

The CDR3 reads CASSLQGTGDEKLFF. CDR3 in DNA: TGTGCCAGCAGCCTACAGGGGACGGGGGATGAAAAACTGTTTTTT. This chain uses TRBV5-4 with TRBJ1-4; 7 positions match TRBD1. Losses at the gene ends were 4 bases for V and 6 bases for J; bases not matched to a gene: 9. The CDR3 runs to 15 residues. Germline V gene sequence: CDR1 SGHNT, CDR2 YYREEE (reference sequence).

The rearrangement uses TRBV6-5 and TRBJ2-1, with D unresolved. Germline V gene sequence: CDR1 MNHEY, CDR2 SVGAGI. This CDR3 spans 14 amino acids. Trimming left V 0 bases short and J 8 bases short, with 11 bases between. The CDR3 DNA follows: TGTGCCAGCAGTTACTCGGGCCGCTGGGATGAGCAGTTCTTC. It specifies CASSYSGRWDEQFF.

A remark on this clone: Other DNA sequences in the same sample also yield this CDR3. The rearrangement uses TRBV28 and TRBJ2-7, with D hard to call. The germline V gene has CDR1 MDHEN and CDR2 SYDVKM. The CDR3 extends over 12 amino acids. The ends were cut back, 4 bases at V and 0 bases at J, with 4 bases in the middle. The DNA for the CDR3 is TGTGCCAGCAGTTCCTCCTCCTACGAGCAGTACTTC. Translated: CASSSSSYEQYF. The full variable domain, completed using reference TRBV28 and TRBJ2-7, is DVKVTQSSRYLVKRTGEKVFLECVQDMDHENMFWYRQDPGLGLRLIYFSYDVKMKEKGDIPEGYSVSREKKERFSLILESASTNQTSMYLCASSSSSYEQYFGPGTRLTVT.

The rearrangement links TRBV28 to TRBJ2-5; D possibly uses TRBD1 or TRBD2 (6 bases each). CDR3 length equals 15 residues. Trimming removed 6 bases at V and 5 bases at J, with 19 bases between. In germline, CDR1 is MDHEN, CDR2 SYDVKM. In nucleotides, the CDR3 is TGTGCCAGCAGCACCCCGGGGAAAGGGGGGGAGACCCAGTACTTC. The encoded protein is CASSTPGKGGETQYF. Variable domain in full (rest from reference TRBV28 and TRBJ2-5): DVKVTQSSRYLVKRTGEKVFLECVQDMDHENMFWYRQDPGLGLRLIYFSYDVKMKEKGDIPEGYSVSREKKERFSLILESASTNQTSMYLCASSTPGKGGETQYFGPGTRLLVL.

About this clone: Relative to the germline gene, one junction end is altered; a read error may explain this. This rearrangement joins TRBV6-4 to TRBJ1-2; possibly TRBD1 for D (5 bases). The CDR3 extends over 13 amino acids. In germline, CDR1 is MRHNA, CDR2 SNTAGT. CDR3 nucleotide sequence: TGTGCCAGCAGTGACTCGAAGGCCTCTGAGGGGTTCTTC. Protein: CASSDSKASEGFF.

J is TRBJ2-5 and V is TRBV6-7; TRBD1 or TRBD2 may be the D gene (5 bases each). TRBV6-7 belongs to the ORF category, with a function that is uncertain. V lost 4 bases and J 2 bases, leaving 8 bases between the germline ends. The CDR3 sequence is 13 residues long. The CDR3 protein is CASSSGQQETQYF. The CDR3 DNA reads TGTGCCAGCAGTTCGGGGCAGCAAGAGACCCAGTACTTC.

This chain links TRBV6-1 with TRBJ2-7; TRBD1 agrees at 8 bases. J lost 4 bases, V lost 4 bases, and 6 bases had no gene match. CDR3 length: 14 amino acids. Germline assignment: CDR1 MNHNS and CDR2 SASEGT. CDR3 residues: CASSADRASYEQYF. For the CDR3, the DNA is TGTGCCAGCAGTGCGGACAGGGCATCATACGAGCAGTACTTC.

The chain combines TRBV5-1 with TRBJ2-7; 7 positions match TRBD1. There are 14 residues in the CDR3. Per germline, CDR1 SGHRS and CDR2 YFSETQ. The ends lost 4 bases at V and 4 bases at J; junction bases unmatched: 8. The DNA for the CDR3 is TGCGCCAGCAGCGGGGGACAGAAAGGGTACGAGCAGTACTTC. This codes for CASSGGQKGYEQYF.

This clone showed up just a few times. In nucleotides, the CDR3 is TGCGCCAGCAGGCAGGGAAGAGAAAAACTGTTTTTT. Its protein is CASRQGREKLFF. The chain combines TRBV5-1 with TRBJ1-4, with a weak D call TRBD1 (5 bases). Germline V gives CDR1 SGHRS, CDR2 YFSETQ. Trimming shortened V by 5 bases and J by 8 bases, and 10 bases separated the two germline ends. The CDR3 has 12 residues.

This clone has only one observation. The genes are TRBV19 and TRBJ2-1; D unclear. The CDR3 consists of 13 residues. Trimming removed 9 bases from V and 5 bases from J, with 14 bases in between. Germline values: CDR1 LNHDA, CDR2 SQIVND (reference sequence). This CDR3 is CASWNAVHNEQFF. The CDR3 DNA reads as TGTGCCAGCTGGAACGCAGTCCACAATGAGCAGTTCTTC.

The CDR3 DNA reads as TGTGCCAGCAGCGTAGCCACCAACTCCTACGAGCAGTACTTC. It encodes CASSVATNSYEQYF. The genes are TRBV9 and TRBJ2-7; unclear D gene. The germline CDR1 and CDR2 sequences are SGDLS and YYNGEE. This CDR3 is built from 14 residues. V lost 0 bases to trimming and J lost 0 bases, with 7 bases between them.

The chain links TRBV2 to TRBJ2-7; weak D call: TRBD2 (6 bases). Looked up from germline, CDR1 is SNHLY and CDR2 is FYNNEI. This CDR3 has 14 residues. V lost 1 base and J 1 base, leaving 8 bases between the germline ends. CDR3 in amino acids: CASSEERASYEQYF. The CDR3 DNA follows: TGTGCCAGCAGTGAAGAGCGGGCGTCCTACGAGCAGTACTTC.